This entry concerns a single T cell receptor beta chain. Antigen specificity is unknown. The CDR3 loop spans 16 amino acids. The germline CDR1 and CDR2 sequences are SEHNR and FQNEAQ (reference sequence). Losses at the gene ends were 1 base for V and 0 bases for J; bases not matched to a gene: 3. The sample originates from a study of shared clonotypes between healthy human individuals. Naive CD8 cells comprised CD45RO-negative, CCR7-positively selected cells, excluding terminally differentiated effector memory CD45RA+ cells. Each donor was a Caucasian adult residing in Nashville, Tennessee. Study outcomes and limitations: Blood alone was sampled, and tissue repertoires likely differ.

The study ran the assay at deep level. Across several immunoSEQ plates, the genomic DNA of each subset was split evenly. Clones were read by immunoSEQ multiplex PCR, and TCRdb kept only the in-frame ones, dropping some. Among 2 million to 2.5 million clones listed, approximately 94% were seen once. The origin of this receptor is a man aged 18 to 30 in good health. The chain recombines TRBV7-9 with TRBJ2-3, with 8 bases lining up with TRBD1. The sample comprised naive CD8+ T cells sorted from blood. The CDR3 nucleotides read TGTGCCAGCAGCTTAGGACAGGGGTATAGCACAGATACGCAGTATTTT. Protein sequence: CASSLGQGYSTDTQYF.